The table lists the clone carrying this T cell receptor beta chain with a few counts. Antigen specificity is unknown. Healthy donors of bone marrow made up the group. This sample was taken from a study of cytomegalovirus exposure and HLA in healthy donors. Use of 60 Vbeta and 13 Jbeta primers characterized the PCR. Libraries were prepared by immunoSEQ multiplex PCR; TCRdb keeps only in-frame clonotypes and omits some of them. The sample holds over 40,000 clones, around 60% seen once. Trimming took off 4 bases at V and 3 bases at J, with 19 bases between the two ends. The CDR3 is 18 amino acids. Looked up from germline, CDR1 is LNHNV and CDR2 is YYDKDF (reference sequence). Study-wide results and limits: There was a cluster of highly shared sequence variants that was likely a sequencing artifact.

This sequence originates from a man aged 55 to 69 in good health and CMV-seropositive. The J gene is TRBJ1-6, the V gene TRBV15; D is unresolved. The sequenced sample was PBMCs. CDR3 region: CATSKILRRGVYNSPLHF. CDR3 DNA: TGTGCCACCAGCAAAATACTCCGAAGAGGCGTCTATAATTCACCCCTCCACTTT.